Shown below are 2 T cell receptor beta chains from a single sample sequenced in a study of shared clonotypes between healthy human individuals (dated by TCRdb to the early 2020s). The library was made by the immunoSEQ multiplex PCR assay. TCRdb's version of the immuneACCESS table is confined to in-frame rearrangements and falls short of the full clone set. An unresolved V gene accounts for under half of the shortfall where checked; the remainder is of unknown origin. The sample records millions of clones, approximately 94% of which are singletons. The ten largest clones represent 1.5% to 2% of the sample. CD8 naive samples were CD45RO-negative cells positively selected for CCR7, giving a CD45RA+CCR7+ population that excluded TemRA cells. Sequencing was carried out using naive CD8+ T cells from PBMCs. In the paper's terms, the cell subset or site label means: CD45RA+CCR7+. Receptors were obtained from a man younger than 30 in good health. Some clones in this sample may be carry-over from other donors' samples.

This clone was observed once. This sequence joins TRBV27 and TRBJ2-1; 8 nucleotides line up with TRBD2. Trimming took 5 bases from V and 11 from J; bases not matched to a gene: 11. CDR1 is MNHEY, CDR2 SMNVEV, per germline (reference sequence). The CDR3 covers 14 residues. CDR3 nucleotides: TGTGCCAGCAGTCCGACTCCCAGCGGGAGCCAGCAGTTCTTC. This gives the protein CASSPTPSGSQQFF.

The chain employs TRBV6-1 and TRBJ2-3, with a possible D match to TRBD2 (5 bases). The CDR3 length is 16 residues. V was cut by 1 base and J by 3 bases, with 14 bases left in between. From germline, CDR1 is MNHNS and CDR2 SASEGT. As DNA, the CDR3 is TGTGCCAGCAGTGAAGAGTCGGTACTAGTGACAGATACGCAGTATTTT. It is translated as CASSEESVLVTDTQYF.